What follows are 2 T cell receptor beta chains derived from one specimen sequenced in a study of shared clonotypes between healthy human individuals. CD45RO-negative CD8 cells positively selected for CCR7 made up the naive population, which excluded terminally differentiated effector memory CD45RA+ cells. Sequenced by immunoSEQ multiplex PCR; TCRdb stores in-frame clones only, minus some. The table lists about 2.1 million clones, just over 90% of them singletons. Specimen: naive CD8+ T cells from PBMCs. The receptors originated from a man aged 18-30 years in good health. Some clones in this sample may be carry-over from other donors' samples.

The V and J genes are TRBV11-2 and TRBJ1-5, with a possible D match to TRBD1 (5 bases). V gave up 1 base and J gave up 7 bases, with 11 bases separating them. This CDR3 has 14 amino acids. Germline values: CDR1 SGHAT, CDR2 FQNNGV. The DNA for the CDR3 is TGTGCCAGCAGCTTAGGGGGACCCGGACAGCCCCAGCATTTT. Translated: CASSLGGPGQPQHF. The full variable domain, its missing parts supplied by reference TRBV11-2 and TRBJ1-5, is EAGVAQSPRYKIIEKRQSVAFWCNPISGHATLYWYQQILGQGPKLLIQFQNNGVVDDSQLPKDRFSAERLKGVDSTLKIQPAKLEDSAVYLCASSLGGPGQPQHFGDGTRLSIL.

The rearrangement uses TRBV27 and TRBJ2-7; 9 bases map to TRBD1. The CDR3 is 15 amino acids. V was clipped by 5 bases and J by 5 bases; unmatched bases: 10. Germline lookup yields CDR1 MNHEY and CDR2 SMNVEV (reference sequence). The CDR3 protein is CASSPLGTGNHEQYF. Written as DNA, the CDR3 is TGTGCCAGCAGTCCACTCGGGACAGGGAACCACGAGCAGTACTTC.